This paragraph reports one T cell receptor (beta chain). The antigen is undetermined. This entry belongs to a study of chemoradiotherapy in HPV16-positive cancers. Study-level results: For HPV16-positive patients, expanding HPV-responsive T cells associated with longer recurrence-free survival. The functional HPV-specific definition rests on just a couple of HPV16-positive patients.

V shed 4 bases and J shed 6 bases, with 6 bases lying between them. CDR3 length: 12 residues. Germline CDR1 MNHEY, CDR2 SVGAGI. The method was immunoSEQ multiplex PCR; TCRdb's version includes in-frame clones alone and lacks a portion of them. This sample has some 11,000 clones; roughly four fifths occur once, and the top ten carry under 1.2%. Samples were taken several times over chemoradiotherapy. The sample was taken from a patient who underwent chemoradiotherapy. The chain recombines TRBV6-5 with TRBJ2-2, with D unresolved. This clonotype originated in a human donor with HPV-associated anogenital cancer. CDR3 DNA sequence: TGTGCCAGCAGTTTTGGGGCCGGGGAGCTGTTTTTT. This translates into CASSFGAGELFF.